The 14 T cell receptor beta chains below all came from one sample that was sequenced in a study of identical twins. TCRdb redid the calling of the 5' RACE reads with MiXCR, one entry per CDR3 protein. The sample includes roughly 280,000 distinct CDR3 sequences, nearly 9.5% seen only once; the top ten take approximately 6.5%. Another study also made use of these data, one on yellow fever vaccine responses in identical twins.

Sequenced input: CD8+ T cells sorted from blood. These receptors were obtained from a young woman in good health.

The chain employs TRBV3-1 and TRBJ2-3, with D tentatively TRBD1 or TRBD2 (5 bases each). The length of the CDR3 is 15 residues. Germline lookup yields CDR1 LGHDT and CDR2 YNNKEL (reference sequence). The V and J ends lost 6 bases and 0 bases respectively, with 13 bases between them. CDR3 loop: CASSDEGRSTDTQYF. In DNA form, the CDR3 reads TGTGCCAGCAGTGATGAGGGGCGAAGCACAGATACGCAGTATTTT.

This clonotype was detected ten times or more. The CDR3 DNA follows: TGTGCCAGCAGTCCGGTGGACAACTCCTACGAGCAGTACTTC. Translation gives CASSPVDNSYEQYF. The chain employs TRBV12-3 or TRBV12-4 and TRBJ2-7; D is perhaps TRBD1 (5 bases). The V end lost 5 bases, the J end lost 0 bases, and 11 bases lay between the germline ends. CDR3 length: 14 amino acids.

This clonotype was recorded at least ten times. The rearrangement links TRBV2 to TRBJ1-2; D gene uncertain. The V gene's germline CDR1 is SNHLY and CDR2 FYNNEI. The CDR3 is 13 residues long. The V gene lost 1 base and the J gene lost 6 bases, with 9 bases spanning the gap. The CDR3 DNA reads as TGTGCCAGCAGTGAAGGCCGGGCTGATGGCTACACCTTC. It translates to CASSEGRADGYTF.

Many counts were recorded for this clonotype. The chain couples TRBV27 to TRBJ2-1, with TRBD2 matching over 7 bases. The germline V gene has CDR1 MNHEY and CDR2 SMNVEV (reference sequence). The CDR3 has 14 residues. Trimming took 4 bases from V and 9 from J; bases not matched to a gene: 9. CDR3 residues: CASSSLGEGGEQFF. The CDR3 DNA reads as TGTGCCAGCAGTTCATTAGGGGAGGGAGGTGAGCAGTTCTTC.

V usage is TRBV6-2 or TRBV6-3 and J usage is TRBJ2-5, with D unresolved. V was trimmed by 0 bases and J by 1 base, leaving 9 bases between them. CDR1 and CDR2 (germline): MNHEY, SVGEGT. The CDR3 consists of 15 residues. The CDR3 DNA reads as TGTGCCAGCAGTTACTCGATCGTGGTCCAAGAGACCCAGTACTTC. Encoded protein: CASSYSIVVQETQYF.

This clonotype has a handful of counts. The chain uses TRBV7-2 and TRBJ2-7; 7 bases match TRBD1. V shed 7 bases, J shed 2 bases, and the junction held 8 bases outside the gene matches. This CDR3 has 14 residues. Germline assignment: CDR1 SGHTA and CDR2 FQGNSA. In nucleotides, the CDR3 is TGTGCCAGCACCGAGACAGGGAGTGCCTACGAGCAGTACTTC. Its protein product is CASTETGSAYEQYF.

The V gene is TRBV9, the J gene TRBJ2-3, with D unresolved. Trimming stripped 5 bases from V and 7 bases from J, with 11 bases between. The length of the CDR3 is 12 residues. Germline V gene data show CDR1 as SGDLS and CDR2 as YYNGEE. CDR3 residues: CASSVPGHTQYF. CDR3 DNA: TGTGCCAGCAGTGTACCCGGACATACGCAGTATTTT. Variable domain in full (rest from reference TRBV9 and TRBJ2-3): DSGVTQTPKHLITATGQRVTLRCSPRSGDLSVYWYQQSLDQGLQFLIQYYNGEERAKGNILERFSAQQFPDLHSELNLSSLELGDSALYFCASSVPGHTQYFGPGTRLTVL.

At least ten counts were recorded for this clonotype. The rearrangement joins TRBV5-8 to TRBJ2-7; 8 bases are a match to TRBD1. Germline V gene data show CDR1 as SGHTS and CDR2 as YDEGEE. CDR3 size: 16 residues. The V and J ends lost 3 bases and 4 bases, in that order; junction bases with no gene match: 12. DNA for the CDR3: TGTGCCAGCAGCTACCATCGGGACAGGATAGTATACGAGCAGTACTTC. Translated, it gives CASSYHRDRIVYEQYF.

J is TRBJ2-7 and V is TRBV14, with 9 positions matching TRBD1. After removal of 4 bases from V and 0 bases from J, the junction contained 7 bases not matched to a gene. Germline values: CDR1 SGHDN, CDR2 FVKESK. CDR3 length equals 16 residues. The CDR3 DNA sequence: TGTGCCAGCAGCCGCGTCGGGACAGGGAGCTCCTACGAGCAGTACTTC. The encoded protein is CASSRVGTGSSYEQYF. Full variable domain (missing parts from reference TRBV14 and TRBJ2-7): EAGVTQFPSHSVIEKGQTVTLRCDPISGHDNLYWYRRVMGKEIKFLLHFVKESKQDESGMPNNRFLAERTGGTYSTLKVQPAELEDSGVYFCASSRVGTGSSYEQYFGPGTRLTVT.

This clonotype appeared a few times. The chain couples TRBV27 to TRBJ2-7; the D call may be TRBD1 or TRBD2 (5 bases each). Germline CDR1 is MNHEY and CDR2 is SMNVEV (reference sequence). Trimming removed 3 bases at V and 5 bases at J, with 11 bases between. The CDR3 loop spans 13 amino acids. CDR3 sequence: CASSFGAVNEQYF. CDR3 in DNA: TGTGCCAGCAGTTTCGGGGCTGTCAACGAGCAGTACTTC.

This clonotype has more than one count but fewer than ten. This chain uses TRBV29-1 with TRBJ2-7, with D maybe TRBD1 (6 bases). The V end lost 7 bases, the J end lost 1 base, and 23 bases lay between the germline ends. Germline CDR1 SQVTM, CDR2 ANQGSEA. The CDR3 totals 16 residues. The CDR3 sequence: CSGPRQGSMPSYEQYF. DNA of the CDR3: TGCAGCGGACCACGTCAGGGGTCCATGCCTTCCTACGAGCAGTACTTC.

The chain uses TRBV9 and TRBJ2-3; TRBD2 agrees at 10 bases. Germline CDR1 and CDR2: SGDLS and YYNGEE. The J segment lost 2 bases and the V segment lost 6 bases, leaving 12 bases of the junction unmatched. CDR3 length equals 17 residues. The CDR3 loop is CASTESVTSGPTDTQYF. The CDR3 DNA follows: TGTGCCAGCACGGAGTCGGTGACTAGCGGGCCCACAGATACGCAGTATTTT. Variable domain in full (rest from reference TRBV9 and TRBJ2-3): DSGVTQTPKHLITATGQRVTLRCSPRSGDLSVYWYQQSLDQGLQFLIQYYNGEERAKGNILERFSAQQFPDLHSELNLSSLELGDSALYFCASTESVTSGPTDTQYFGPGTRLTVL.

The chain employs TRBV5-1 and TRBJ1-1, with D hard to call. The germline V gene encodes CDR1 SGHRS and CDR2 YFSETQ. Trimming shortened V by 1 base and J by 1 base, and 5 bases separated the two germline ends. The CDR3 runs 13 residues. The CDR3 DNA sequence: TGCGCCAGCAGCTTGTGGGGGAACACTGAAGCTTTCTTT. It translates to CASSLWGNTEAFF.

The sample holds many counts of this clonotype. The chain combines TRBV12-3 or TRBV12-4 with TRBJ1-1; a weak D match, TRBD1 (6 bases). The CDR3 loop spans 15 amino acids. Trimming shortened V by 6 bases and J by 10 bases, and 24 bases separated the two germline ends. This chain's CDR3 is CASSRDIVPGGPAFF. As DNA, the CDR3 is TGTGCCAGCAGCCGCGATATTGTCCCTGGGGGGCCAGCTTTCTTT.